The rows below give T cell receptor beta chains drawn from one sample of a study of blood T cell repertoires in COVID-19. The data were produced by immunoSEQ multiplex PCR, yet TCRdb's version contains in-frame clones alone and is incomplete. Of roughly 250,000 clones listed, 84% are singletons. The sequenced sample was peripheral blood. The receptor source for this set is a human donor in a cohort sampled during active COVID-19. Each CDR3 is given with its conserved first and last residue. Fields, in order: J gene, V gene, CDR3 protein.

TRBJ2-7 | TRBV5-4 | CASSLGRNRPLAYEQYF
TRBJ2-7 | TRBV10-2 | CASSDGTSGYSYEQYF
TRBJ1-2 | TRBV6-5 | CASEDRGEGYYGYTF
TRBJ2-7 | TRBV28 | CAVAAVYEQYF
TRBJ1-5 | TRBV10-3 | CAISQAGNQPQHF
TRBJ1-5 | TRBV6-2/TRBV6-3 | CASSYPMVIGNQPQHF
TRBJ2-5 | TRBV3-1/TRBV3-2 | CASSQYRTGAYQETQYF
TRBJ1-2 | TRBV7-9 | CASSQDNNYGYTF
TRBJ1-4 | TRBV27 | CASSFGGANEKLFF
TRBJ2-7 | TRBV6-5 | CASNSYLTGGYEQYF
TRBJ2-1 | TRBV5-5 | CASSLDLSSYNEQFF
TRBJ1-6 | TRBV6-5 | CASRETGGNSPLHF
TRBJ1-5 | TRBV3-1/TRBV3-2 | CASSQRRENQPQHF
TRBJ1-6 | TRBV5-1 | CASSPASGDNSPLHF
TRBJ1-5 | TRBV2 | CASSLEASSGQPQHF
TRBJ2-7 | TRBV5-4 | CASSLAWRGNVDEQYF
TRBJ1-5 | TRBV7-8 | CASSRDRGLGNQPQHF
TRBJ2-3 | TRBV5-1 | CASSLGSGDTQYF
TRBJ1-3 | TRBV4-3 | CASSQESSGFRGNTIYF
TRBJ2-3 | TRBV11-2 | CASRRRGATDTQYF
TRBJ2-5 | TRBV15 | CATSRVKSGLALKTQYF
TRBJ2-7 | TRBV5-4 | CASSFRDRGAYEQYF
TRBJ2-7 | TRBV10-3 | CAIRGQSTYEQYF
TRBJ2-7 | TRBV4-2 | CASSKLAGDDEQYF
TRBJ2-5 | TRBV2 | CASRQREGKETQYF
TRBJ2-7 | TRBV6-2/TRBV6-3 | CASSYGLAEGYEQYF
TRBJ1-6 | TRBV3-1/TRBV3-2 | CASSQDSILYSPLHF
TRBJ2-5 | TRBV5-1 | CASSLATSGGQETQYF
TRBJ1-5 | TRBV19 | CASSIARTGGNNQPQHF
TRBJ2-1 | TRBV7-9 | CASSFRDRYNEQFF
TRBJ1-4 | TRBV6-5 | CASSWQRNEKLFF
TRBJ2-5 | TRBV2 | CASSPLGGTETQYF
TRBJ1-4 | TRBV7-8 | CASSPYNEKLFF
TRBJ2-3 | TRBV19 | CASMGKGLATDTQYF
TRBJ2-1 | TRBV7-8 | CASSLRAGGIYNEQFF
TRBJ1-2 | TRBV7-8 | CASSSGGPYGYTF
TRBJ1-1 | TRBV27 | CASSLSRLGTEAFF
TRBJ2-1 | TRBV3-1/TRBV3-2 | CASSPWGSGRADNEQFF
TRBJ2-7 | TRBV11-1 | CASSKGAYEQYF
TRBJ2-1 | TRBV5-1 | CASSRMGQGANEQFF
TRBJ1-3 | TRBV5-1 | CASSLDGSSGNTIYF
TRBJ2-4 | TRBV7-2 | CASSLVGGGPYIQYF
TRBJ2-7 | TRBV12-2 | CASRLAGGRAYEQYF
TRBJ1-2 | TRBV11-2 | CASSLEAIYGYTF
TRBJ1-2 | TRBV2 | CASSGDTILYGYTF
TRBJ1-2 | TRBV5-4 | CASSSGNIANYGYTF
TRBJ1-1 | TRBV4-1 | CASSQDATGAFF
TRBJ1-2 | TRBV2 | CASSWNSNYGYTF
TRBJ2-7 | TRBV27 | CASSPPGGKKYF
TRBJ1-1 | TRBV10-3 | CAISDARGNTEAFF